The rows below give T cell receptor beta chains drawn from one sample of a study of blood T cell repertoires in COVID-19. Assay: immunoSEQ multiplex PCR; the TCRdb copy retains only in-frame clones and omits some. The data show around 270,000 clones, around 89% seen once. The sequencing sample was made of peripheral blood. All receptors derive from a man aged 35-49 years with acute or convalescent COVID-19. Both conserved end residues are part of each CDR3. A D gene is named only where the DNA matches it firmly. Not every row has a clone size; where given, it reads once, few, many or a size class.

CDR3 protein	CDR3 DNA	V gene	J gene	CDR3 length	clone size	D gene
CASSQTRQAGELFF	TGTGCCAGCAGCCAAACCAGACAGGCCGGGGAGCTGTTTTTT	TRBV4-2	TRBJ2-2	14	-	-
CATSRDYDGDSSYNEQFF	TGTGCCACCAGCAGAGATTATGACGGGGATAGCTCCTACAATGAGCAGTTCTTC	TRBV15	TRBJ2-1	18	-	-
CASSTFSSYEQYF	TGTGCCAGTTCGACTTTTAGCTCCTACGAGCAGTACTTC	TRBV6-5	TRBJ2-7	13	many	-
CASGVYTEAFF	TGTGCCAGCGGAGTTTACACTGAAGCTTTCTTT	TRBV2	TRBJ1-1	11	once	-
CASSFSYEQYF	TGTGCCAGCTCTTTCTCCTACGAGCAGTACTTC	TRBV11-2	TRBJ2-7	11	-	-
CASSIEGQGYNEQFF	TGTGCCAGTAGTATAGAGGGACAGGGGTACAATGAGCAGTTCTTC	TRBV19	TRBJ2-1	15	-	TRBD1
CASSPSGSGETQYF	TGTGCCAGCTCACCGAGTGGGTCGGGAGAGACCCAGTACTTC	TRBV18	TRBJ2-5	14	-	-
CASSLSWGVPNTEAFF	TGTGCCAGCAGTTTATCGTGGGGAGTTCCAAACACTGAAGCTTTCTTT	TRBV27	TRBJ1-1	16	-	-
CASSENGAGGNQPQHF	TGTGCCAGCAGTGAAAACGGGGCAGGGGGCAATCAGCCCCAGCATTTT	TRBV6-1	TRBJ1-5	16	-	-
CASSPDRVGGYTF	TGTGCCAGCTCTCCCGACAGGGTGGGTGGCTACACCTTC	TRBV18	TRBJ1-2	13	-	TRBD1
CATSNIGGARSEGYTF	TGTGCCACCAGCAACATAGGGGGCGCCCGGTCGGAGGGCTACACCTTC	TRBV15	TRBJ1-2	16	-	TRBD1
CASSVAPGGGDTQYF	TGTGCCAGCAGCGTAGCCCCAGGGGGAGGAGATACGCAGTATTTT	TRBV9	TRBJ2-3	15	-	-
CASSEATGRQPQHF	TGTGCCAGCAGTGAAGCGACAGGGAGGCAGCCCCAGCATTTT	TRBV2	TRBJ1-5	14	-	TRBD1
CASRREVNTEAFF	TGCGCCAGCAGACGGGAAGTGAACACTGAAGCTTTCTTT	TRBV5-1	TRBJ1-1	13	-	-
CASSYSGQLNTEAFF	TGTGCCAGCAGTTACTCGGGACAGTTGAACACTGAAGCTTTCTTT	TRBV6-6	TRBJ1-1	15	-	TRBD1
CASSLSQRSEGEQYF	TGTGCCAGCAGTCTATCACAGCGGTCTGAAGGAGAGCAGTACTTC	TRBV27	TRBJ2-7	15	-	-
CASSLLAVTSTDTQYF	TGCGCCAGCAGCCTACTAGCCGTAACGAGCACAGATACGCAGTATTTT	TRBV5-1	TRBJ2-3	16	-	-
CASSVGQGRSDTQYF	TGCGCCAGCAGTGTGGGACAGGGACGTTCAGATACGCAGTATTTT	TRBV5-1	TRBJ2-3	15	-	TRBD1
CASSPMLEGGYTF	TGTGCCAGCAGCCCTATGTTGGAGGGTGGCTACACCTTC	TRBV3-1/TRBV3-2	TRBJ1-2	13	-	-
CASSPTGGTWEKLFF	TGTGCCAGCAGCCCGACAGGGGGCACTTGGGAAAAACTGTTTTTT	TRBV3-1/TRBV3-2	TRBJ1-4	15	few	TRBD1
CASSLEASGGHSQETQYF	TGCGCCAGCAGCTTGGAGGCTAGCGGGGGGCACTCCCAAGAGACCCAGTACTTC	TRBV5-1	TRBJ2-5	18	-	TRBD2
CASSPTMGQIPDEQYF	TGTGCCAGCAGCCCTACTATGGGACAGATCCCTGACGAGCAGTACTTC	TRBV27	TRBJ2-7	16	-	TRBD1
CASSLIPVAKNIQYF	TGTGCCAGCAGTTTAATCCCCGTAGCCAAAAACATTCAGTACTTC	TRBV27	TRBJ2-4	15	-	-
CASGYGTGTSGANVLTF	TGTGCTAGTGGTTACGGGACAGGGACCTCCGGGGCCAACGTCCTGACTTTC	TRBV12-5	TRBJ2-6	17	-	TRBD1
CASGLVVGQTTQPQHF	TGTGCTAGTGGTTTAGTGGTTGGACAGACAACCCAGCCCCAGCATTTT	TRBV12-5	TRBJ1-5	16	-	-
CASSLGQTSSYNEQFF	TGTGCCAGCAGCTTGGGACAGACCAGCTCCTACAATGAGCAGTTCTTC	TRBV5-4	TRBJ2-1	16	-	-
CASSVDRGGDGYTF	TGTGCCAGCAGTGTGGATAGGGGAGGGGATGGCTACACCTTC	TRBV2	TRBJ1-2	14	-	-
CASKGTGGTEQYF	TGTGCCAGCAAGGGGACAGGGGGGACCGAGCAGTACTTC	TRBV25-1	TRBJ2-7	13	-	TRBD1